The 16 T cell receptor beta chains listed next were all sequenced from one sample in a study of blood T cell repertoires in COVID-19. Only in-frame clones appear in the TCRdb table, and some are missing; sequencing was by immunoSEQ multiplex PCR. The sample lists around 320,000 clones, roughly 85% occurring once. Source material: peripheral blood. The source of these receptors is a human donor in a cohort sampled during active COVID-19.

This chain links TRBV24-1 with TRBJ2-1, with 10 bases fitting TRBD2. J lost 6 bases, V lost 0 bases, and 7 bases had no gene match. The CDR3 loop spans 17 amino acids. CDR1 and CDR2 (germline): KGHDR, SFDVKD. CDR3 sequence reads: CATSDLLSGGAANEQFF. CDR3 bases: TGTGCCACCAGTGATTTGTTAAGCGGGGGGGCCGCCAATGAGCAGTTCTTC.

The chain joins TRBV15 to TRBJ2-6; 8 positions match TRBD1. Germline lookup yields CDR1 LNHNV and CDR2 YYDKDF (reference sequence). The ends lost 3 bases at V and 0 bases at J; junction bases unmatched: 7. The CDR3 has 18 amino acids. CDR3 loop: CATSRARDRSSGANVLTF. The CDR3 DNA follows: TGTGCCACCAGCAGGGCCCGGGACAGGAGCTCTGGGGCCAACGTCCTGACTTTC. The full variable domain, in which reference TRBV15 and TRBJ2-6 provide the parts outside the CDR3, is DAMVIQNPRYQVTQFGKPVTLSCSQTLNHNVMYWYQQKSSQAPKLLFHYYDKDFNNEADTPDNFQSRRPNTSFCFLDIRSPGLGDTAMYLCATSRARDRSSGANVLTFGAGSRLTVL.

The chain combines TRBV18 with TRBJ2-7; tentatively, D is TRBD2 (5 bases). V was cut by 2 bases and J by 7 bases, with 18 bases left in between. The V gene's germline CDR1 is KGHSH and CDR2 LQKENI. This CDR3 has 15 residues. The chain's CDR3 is CASSPTGFFSREQYF. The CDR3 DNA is TGTGCCAGCTCACCAACGGGGTTCTTTTCGAGGGAGCAGTACTTC.

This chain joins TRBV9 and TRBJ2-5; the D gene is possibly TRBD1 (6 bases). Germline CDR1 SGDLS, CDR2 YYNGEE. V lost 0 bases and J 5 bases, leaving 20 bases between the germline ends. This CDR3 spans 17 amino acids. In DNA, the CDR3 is TGTGCCAGCAGCGTAGATCAGGCAGGGGCGGGTTTGGAGACCCAGTACTTC. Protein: CASSVDQAGAGLETQYF.

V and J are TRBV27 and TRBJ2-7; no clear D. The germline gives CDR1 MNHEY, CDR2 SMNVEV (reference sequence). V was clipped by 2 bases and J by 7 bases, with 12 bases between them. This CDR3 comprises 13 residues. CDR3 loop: CASSLNSGEEQYF. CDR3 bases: TGTGCCAGCAGTTTAAACAGTGGTGAGGAGCAGTACTTC.

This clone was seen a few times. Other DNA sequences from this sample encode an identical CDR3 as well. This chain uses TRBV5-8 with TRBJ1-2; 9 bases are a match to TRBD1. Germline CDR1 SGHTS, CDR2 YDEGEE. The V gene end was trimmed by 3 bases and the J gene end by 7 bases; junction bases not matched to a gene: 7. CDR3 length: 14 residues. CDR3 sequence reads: CASSSPGQGGGYTF. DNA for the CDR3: TGTGCCAGCAGCTCGCCGGGACAGGGAGGTGGCTACACCTTC.

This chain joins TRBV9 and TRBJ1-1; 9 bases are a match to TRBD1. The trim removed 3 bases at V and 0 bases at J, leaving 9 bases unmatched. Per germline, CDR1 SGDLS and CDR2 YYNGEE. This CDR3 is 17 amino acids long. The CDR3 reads CASSARDRARMNTEAFF. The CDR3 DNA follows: TGTGCCAGCAGCGCCAGGGACAGGGCAAGGATGAACACTGAAGCTTTCTTT.

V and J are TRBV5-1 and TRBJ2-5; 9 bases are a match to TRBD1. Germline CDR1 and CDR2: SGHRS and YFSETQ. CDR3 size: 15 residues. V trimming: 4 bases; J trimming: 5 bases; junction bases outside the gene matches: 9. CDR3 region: CASSPGTGYGETQYF. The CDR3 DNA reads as TGCGCCAGCAGCCCCGGGACAGGGTACGGGGAGACCCAGTACTTC.

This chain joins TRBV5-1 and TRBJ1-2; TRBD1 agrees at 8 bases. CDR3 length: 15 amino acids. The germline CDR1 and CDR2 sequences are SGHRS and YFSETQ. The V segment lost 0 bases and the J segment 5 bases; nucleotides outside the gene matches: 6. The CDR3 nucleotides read TGCGCCAGCAGCTTGGACGACAGGGGTTCGTATGGCTACACCTTC. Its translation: CASSLDDRGSYGYTF. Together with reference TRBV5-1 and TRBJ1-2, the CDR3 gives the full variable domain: KAGVTQTPRYLIKTRGQQVTLSCSPISGHRSVSWYQQTPGQGLQFLFEYFSETQRNKGNFPGRFSGRQFSNSRSEMNVSTLELGDSALYLCASSLDDRGSYGYTFGSGTRLTVV.

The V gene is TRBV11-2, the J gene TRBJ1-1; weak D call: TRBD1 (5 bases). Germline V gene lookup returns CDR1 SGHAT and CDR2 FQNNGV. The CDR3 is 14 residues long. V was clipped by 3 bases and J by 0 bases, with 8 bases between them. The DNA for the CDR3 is TGTGCCAGCAGCTTGACAGACATGAACACTGAAGCTTTCTTT. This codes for CASSLTDMNTEAFF. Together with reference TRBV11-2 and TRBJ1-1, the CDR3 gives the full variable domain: EAGVAQSPRYKIIEKRQSVAFWCNPISGHATLYWYQQILGQGPKLLIQFQNNGVVDDSQLPKDRFSAERLKGVDSTLKIQPAKLEDSAVYLCASSLTDMNTEAFFGQGTRLTVV.

CDR3 amino acids: CASSLTELAYEQYF. CDR3 bases: TGTGCCAGCAGCCTGACAGAGCTAGCCTACGAGCAGTACTTC. The rearrangement uses TRBV7-6 and TRBJ2-7; D is perhaps TRBD1 (5 bases). The CDR3 sequence is 14 residues long. Trimming took 5 bases from V and 2 from J, leaving 13 bases between them. CDR1 and CDR2 (germline): SGHVS, FNYEAQ.

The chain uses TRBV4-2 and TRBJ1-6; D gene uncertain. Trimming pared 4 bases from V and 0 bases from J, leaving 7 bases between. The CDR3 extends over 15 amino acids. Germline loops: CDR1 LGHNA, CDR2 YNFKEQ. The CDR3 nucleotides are TGTGCCAGCAGCCCGACTGGCTCCTATAATTCACCCCTCCACTTT. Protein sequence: CASSPTGSYNSPLHF.

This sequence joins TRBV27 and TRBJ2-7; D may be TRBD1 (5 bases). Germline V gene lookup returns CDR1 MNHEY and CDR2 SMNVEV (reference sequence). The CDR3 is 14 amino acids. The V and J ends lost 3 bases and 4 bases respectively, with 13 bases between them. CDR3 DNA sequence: TGTGCCAGCAGTTTGGGCAGGGCGACATACGAGCAGTACTTC. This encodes CASSLGRATYEQYF.

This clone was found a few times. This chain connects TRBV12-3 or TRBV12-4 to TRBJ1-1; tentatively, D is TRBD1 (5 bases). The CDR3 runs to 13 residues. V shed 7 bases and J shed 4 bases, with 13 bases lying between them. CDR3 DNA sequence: TGTGCCAGCATTAAGGACGGGGGCACTGAAGCTTTCTTT. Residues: CASIKDGGTEAFF.

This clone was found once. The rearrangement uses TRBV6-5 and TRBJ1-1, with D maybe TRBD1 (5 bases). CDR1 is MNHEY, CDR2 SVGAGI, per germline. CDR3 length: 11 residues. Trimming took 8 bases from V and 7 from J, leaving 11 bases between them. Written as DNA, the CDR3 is TGTGCCAGCCTAGGGGAGGGTGAAGCTTTCTTT. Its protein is CASLGEGEAFF.

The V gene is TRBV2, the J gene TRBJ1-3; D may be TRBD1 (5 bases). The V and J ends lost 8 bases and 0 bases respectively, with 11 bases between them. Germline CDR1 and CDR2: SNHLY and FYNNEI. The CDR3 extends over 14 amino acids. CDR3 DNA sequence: TGTGCCAGCCAGACAGCCCGCTCTGGAAACACCATATATTTT. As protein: CASQTARSGNTIYF.